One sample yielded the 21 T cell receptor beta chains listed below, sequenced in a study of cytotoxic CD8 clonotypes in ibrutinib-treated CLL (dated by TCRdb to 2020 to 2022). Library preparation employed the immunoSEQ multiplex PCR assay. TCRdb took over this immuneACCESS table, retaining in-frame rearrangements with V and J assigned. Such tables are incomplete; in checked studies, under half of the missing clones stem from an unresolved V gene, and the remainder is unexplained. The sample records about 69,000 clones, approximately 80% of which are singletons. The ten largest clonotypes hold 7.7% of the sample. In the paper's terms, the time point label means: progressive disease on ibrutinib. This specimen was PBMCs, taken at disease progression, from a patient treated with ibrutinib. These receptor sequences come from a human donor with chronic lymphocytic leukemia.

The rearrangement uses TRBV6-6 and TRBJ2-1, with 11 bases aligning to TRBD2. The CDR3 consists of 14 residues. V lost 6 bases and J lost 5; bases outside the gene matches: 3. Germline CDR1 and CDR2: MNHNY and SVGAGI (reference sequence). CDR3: CASRELAGDNEQFF. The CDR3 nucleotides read TGTGCCAGCAGGGAACTAGCGGGAGACAATGAGCAGTTCTTC.

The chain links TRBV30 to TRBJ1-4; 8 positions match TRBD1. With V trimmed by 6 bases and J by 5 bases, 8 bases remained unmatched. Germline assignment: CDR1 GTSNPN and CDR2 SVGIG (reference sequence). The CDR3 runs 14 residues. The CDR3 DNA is TGTGCCTGTCGACCCAGGGGGCCCAATGAAAAACTGTTTTTT. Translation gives CACRPRGPNEKLFF.

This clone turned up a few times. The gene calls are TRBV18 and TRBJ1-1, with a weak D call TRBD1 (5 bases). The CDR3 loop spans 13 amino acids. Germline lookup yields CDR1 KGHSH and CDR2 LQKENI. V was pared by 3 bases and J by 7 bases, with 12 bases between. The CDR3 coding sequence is TGTGCCAGCTCACCCGGGACTTGGGATGAAGCTTTCTTT. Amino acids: CASSPGTWDEAFF.

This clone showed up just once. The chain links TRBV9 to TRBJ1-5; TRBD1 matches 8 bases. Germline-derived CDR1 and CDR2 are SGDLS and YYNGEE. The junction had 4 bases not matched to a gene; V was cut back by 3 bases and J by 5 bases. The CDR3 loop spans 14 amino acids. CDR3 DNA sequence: TGTGCCAGCAGCGGGACAGGGAGTTATCAGCCCCAGCATTTT. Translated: CASSGTGSYQPQHF.

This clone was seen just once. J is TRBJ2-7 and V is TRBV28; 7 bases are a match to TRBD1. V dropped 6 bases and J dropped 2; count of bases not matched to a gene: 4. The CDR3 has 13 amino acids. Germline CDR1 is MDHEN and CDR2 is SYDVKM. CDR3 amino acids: CASRGTVTYEQYF. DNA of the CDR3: TGTGCCAGCAGGGGGACAGTAACCTACGAGCAGTACTTC.

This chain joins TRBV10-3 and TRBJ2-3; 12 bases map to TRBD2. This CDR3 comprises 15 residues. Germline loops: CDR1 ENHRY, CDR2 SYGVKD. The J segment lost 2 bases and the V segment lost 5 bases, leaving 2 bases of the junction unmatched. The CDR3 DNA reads TGTGCCATCAGTCCTAGCGGGGGGGACACAGATACGCAGTATTTT. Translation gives CAISPSGGDTDTQYF.

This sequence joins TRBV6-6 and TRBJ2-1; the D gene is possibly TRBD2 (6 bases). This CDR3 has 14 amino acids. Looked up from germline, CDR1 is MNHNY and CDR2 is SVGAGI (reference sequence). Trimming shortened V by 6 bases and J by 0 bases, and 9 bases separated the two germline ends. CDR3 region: CASRAGSSYNEQFF. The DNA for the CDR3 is TGTGCCAGCAGGGCCGGGAGCTCCTACAATGAGCAGTTCTTC.

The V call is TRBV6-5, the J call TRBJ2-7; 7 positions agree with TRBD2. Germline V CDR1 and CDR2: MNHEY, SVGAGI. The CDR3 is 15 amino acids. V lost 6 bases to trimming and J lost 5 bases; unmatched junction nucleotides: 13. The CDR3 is CASSPPGRGFDEQYF. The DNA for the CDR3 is TGTGCCAGCAGCCCCCCCGGGCGGGGGTTCGACGAGCAGTACTTC.

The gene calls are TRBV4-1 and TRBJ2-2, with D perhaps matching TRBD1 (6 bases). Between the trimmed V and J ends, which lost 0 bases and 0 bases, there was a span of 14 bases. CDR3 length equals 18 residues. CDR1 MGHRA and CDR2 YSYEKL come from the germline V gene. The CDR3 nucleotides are TGCGCCAGCAGCCAAGATTATGGGTACAGGGCGAACACCGGGGAGCTGTTTTTT. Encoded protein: CASSQDYGYRANTGELFF.

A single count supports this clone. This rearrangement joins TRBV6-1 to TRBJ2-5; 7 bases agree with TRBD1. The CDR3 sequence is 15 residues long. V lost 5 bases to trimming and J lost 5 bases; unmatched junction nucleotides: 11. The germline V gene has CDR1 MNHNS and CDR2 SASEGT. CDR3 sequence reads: CASSPQTGWRETQYF. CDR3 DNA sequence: TGTGCCAGCAGTCCTCAGACAGGGTGGAGGGAGACCCAGTACTTC.

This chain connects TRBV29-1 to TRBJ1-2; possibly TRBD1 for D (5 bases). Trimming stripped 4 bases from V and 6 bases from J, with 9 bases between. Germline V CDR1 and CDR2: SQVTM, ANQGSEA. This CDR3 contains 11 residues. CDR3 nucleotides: TGCAGCGTTGGCCAGGGCGATGGCTACACCTTC. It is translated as CSVGQGDGYTF. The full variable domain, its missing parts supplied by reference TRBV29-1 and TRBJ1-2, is SAVISQKPSRDICQRGTSLTIQCQVDSQVTMMFWYRQQPGQSLTLIATANQGSEATYESGFVIDKFPISRPNLTFSTLTVSNMSPEDSSIYLCSVGQGDGYTFGSGTRLTVV.

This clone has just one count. Written as DNA, the CDR3 is TGTGCCAGGCGGGGGAACAGGGGGCCCTCTGAAGCTTTCTTT. It specifies CARRGNRGPSEAFF. This chain joins TRBV19 and TRBJ1-1; TRBD1 matches 9 bases. The CDR3 is 14 amino acids. Germline CDR1 reads LNHDA; CDR2 reads SQIVND (reference sequence). V was pared by 9 bases and J by 6 bases, with 11 bases of the junction left unmatched.

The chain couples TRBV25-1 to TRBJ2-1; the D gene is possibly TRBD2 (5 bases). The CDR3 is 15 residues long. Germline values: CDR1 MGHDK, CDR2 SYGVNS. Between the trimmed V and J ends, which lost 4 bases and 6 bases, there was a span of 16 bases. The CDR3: CASSVDWTLSNEQFF. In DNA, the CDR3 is TGTGCCAGCAGTGTGGACTGGACTCTTTCCAATGAGCAGTTCTTC.

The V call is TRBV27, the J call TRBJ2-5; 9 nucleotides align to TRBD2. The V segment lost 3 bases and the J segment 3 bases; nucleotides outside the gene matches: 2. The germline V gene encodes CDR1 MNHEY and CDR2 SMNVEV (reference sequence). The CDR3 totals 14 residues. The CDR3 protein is CASSFSGSKETQYF. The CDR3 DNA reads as TGTGCCAGCAGTTTTAGCGGGAGTAAAGAGACCCAGTACTTC.

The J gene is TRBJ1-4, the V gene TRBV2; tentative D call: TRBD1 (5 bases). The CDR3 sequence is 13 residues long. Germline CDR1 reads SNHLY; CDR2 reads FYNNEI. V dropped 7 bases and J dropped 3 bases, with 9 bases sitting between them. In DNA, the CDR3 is TGTGCCAGCATACGGGGCCCTAATGAAAAACTGTTTTTT. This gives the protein CASIRGPNEKLFF.

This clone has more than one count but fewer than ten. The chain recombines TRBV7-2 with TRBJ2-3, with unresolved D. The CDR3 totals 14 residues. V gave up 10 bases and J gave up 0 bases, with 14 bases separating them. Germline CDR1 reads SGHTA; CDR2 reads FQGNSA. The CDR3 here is CATMPGVSTDTQYF. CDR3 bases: TGTGCCACTATGCCTGGGGTAAGCACAGATACGCAGTATTTT.

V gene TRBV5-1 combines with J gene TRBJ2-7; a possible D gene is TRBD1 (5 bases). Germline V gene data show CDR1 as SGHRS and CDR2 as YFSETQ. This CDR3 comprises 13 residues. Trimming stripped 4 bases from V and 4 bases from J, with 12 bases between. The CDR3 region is CASSINQGYEQYF. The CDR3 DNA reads TGCGCCAGCAGCATAAACCAGGGTTACGAGCAGTACTTC.

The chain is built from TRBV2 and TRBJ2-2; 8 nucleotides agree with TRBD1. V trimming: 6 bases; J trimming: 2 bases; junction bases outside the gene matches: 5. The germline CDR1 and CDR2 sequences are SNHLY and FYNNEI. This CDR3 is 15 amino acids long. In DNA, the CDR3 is TGTGCCAGCAGCCAACAGGGGGGCAACACCGGGGAGCTGTTTTTT. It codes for CASSQQGGNTGELFF.

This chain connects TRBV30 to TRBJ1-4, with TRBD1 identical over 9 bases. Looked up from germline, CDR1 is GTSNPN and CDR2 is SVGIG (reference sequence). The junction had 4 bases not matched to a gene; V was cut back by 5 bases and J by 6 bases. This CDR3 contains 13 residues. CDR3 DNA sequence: TGTGCCTGGTCGGGACAGGGTTATGAAAAACTGTTTTTT. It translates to CAWSGQGYEKLFF.

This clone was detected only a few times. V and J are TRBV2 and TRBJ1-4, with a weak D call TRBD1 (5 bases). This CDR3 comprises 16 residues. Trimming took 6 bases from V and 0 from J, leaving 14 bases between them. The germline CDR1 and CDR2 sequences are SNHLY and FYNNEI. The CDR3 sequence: CASRSGGAATNEKLFF. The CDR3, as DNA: TGTGCCAGCAGATCAGGCGGGGCTGCAACTAATGAAAAACTGTTTTTT.

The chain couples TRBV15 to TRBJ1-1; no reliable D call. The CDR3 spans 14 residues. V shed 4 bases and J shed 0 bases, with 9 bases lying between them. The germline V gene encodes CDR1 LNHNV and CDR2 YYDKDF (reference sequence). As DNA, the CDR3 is TGTGCCACCAGCATTTCGCCTTTGAACACTGAAGCTTTCTTT. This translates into CATSISPLNTEAFF.